Listed below are T cell receptor beta chains from one sample, sequenced in a study of shared clonotypes between healthy human individuals. Clones were read by immunoSEQ multiplex PCR, and TCRdb kept only the in-frame ones, dropping some. The sample records around 2.1 million clones, roughly 91% being singletons. Sequences were obtained from naive CD8+ T cells from PBMCs. These receptor sequences come from a man between 18 and 29 years old in good health. Some clones in this sample may be carry-over from other donors' samples. Each CDR3 is given with its conserved first and last residue. D genes are given only for firm matches. Clone size, where shown, is once, few, many, or a class for clones that have expanded.

V,size,J,D,length,CDR3,DNA
TRBV6-1,once,TRBJ2-2,TRBD1,15,CASSVGTGATGELFF,TGTGCCAGCAGTGTGGGGACAGGGGCCACCGGGGAGCTGTTTTTT
TRBV29-1,NA,TRBJ1-1,NA,13,CSVEGGRNTEAFF,TGCAGCGTTGAAGGGGGAAGGAACACCGAAGCTTTCTTT
TRBV9,once,TRBJ1-1,NA,15,CASSVVRVGNTEAFF,TGTGCCAGCAGCGTAGTACGTGTAGGAAACACTGAAGCTTTCTTT
TRBV27,once,TRBJ2-5,TRBD2,16,CASSSGLAGVAETQYF,TGTGCCAGCAGTTCGGGACTAGCGGGAGTGGCGGAGACCCAGTACTTC
TRBV6-5,NA,TRBJ2-7,NA,13,CASSYSKNVEQYF,TGTGCCAGCAGTTACTCGAAGAACGTCGAGCAGTACTTC
TRBV29-1,NA,TRBJ2-1,TRBD1,13,CSADRGSYNEQFF,TGCAGCGCAGACAGGGGCTCCTACAATGAGCAGTTCTTC
TRBV29-1,NA,TRBJ1-2,TRBD1,14,CSVDTPDRVYGYTF,TGCAGCGTTGATACCCCCGACAGGGTCTATGGCTACACCTTC
TRBV18,NA,TRBJ1-1,TRBD1,17,CASSPLRDRSSRTEAFF,TGTGCCAGCTCACCGCTCCGGGACAGGTCGAGCCGTACTGAAGCTTTCTTT
TRBV25-1,NA,TRBJ2-7,NA,13,CASGYSGFYEQYF,TGTGCCAGCGGGTATTCAGGGTTCTACGAGCAGTACTTC
TRBV5-1,NA,TRBJ2-1,NA,12,CASSLVSDEQFF,TGCGCCAGCAGCTTGGTTTCCGATGAGCAGTTCTTC
TRBV28,NA,TRBJ2-7,NA,13,CASSLPEGLEQYF,TGTGCCAGCAGTTTGCCTGAGGGACTCGAGCAGTACTTC
TRBV9,NA,TRBJ2-1,NA,15,CASSVEGGVYNEQFF,TGTGCCAGCAGCGTAGAGGGCGGGGTCTACAATGAGCAGTTCTTC
TRBV7-9,NA,TRBJ2-7,TRBD2,16,CASSAATSGWTYEQYF,TGTGCCAGCAGCGCCGCCACTAGCGGATGGACCTACGAGCAGTACTTC
TRBV28,NA,TRBJ2-1,TRBD1,14,CASSIRGLGNEQFF,TGTGCCAGCAGCATCAGGGGGCTTGGCAATGAGCAGTTCTTC
TRBV5-5,NA,TRBJ2-7,TRBD1,16,CASTPSTRTGLDEQYF,TGTGCCAGCACCCCGTCGACCCGGACAGGTCTCGACGAGCAGTACTTC
TRBV11-1,NA,TRBJ1-2,NA,13,CASSPRGNYGYTF,TGTGCCAGCAGCCCGAGGGGGAACTATGGCTACACCTTC
TRBV11-3,NA,TRBJ2-7,TRBD1,15,CASSFQGAPPGEQYF,TGTGCCAGCAGCTTTCAGGGGGCGCCCCCGGGTGAGCAGTACTTC
TRBV27,NA,TRBJ2-7,TRBD2,15,CASSIIPGTRSEQYF,TGTGCCAGCAGTATCATACCCGGGACTAGAAGCGAGCAGTACTTC
TRBV29-1,NA,TRBJ2-5,NA,11,CSALAPETQYF,TGCAGTGCCCTCGCCCCGGAGACCCAGTACTTC
TRBV5-1,NA,TRBJ1-5,NA,15,CASSLVFGSNQPQHF,TGCGCCAGCAGCTTGGTGTTCGGGAGCAATCAGCCCCAGCATTTT
TRBV20-1,NA,TRBJ1-2,NA,11,CSARDLNGYTF,TGCAGTGCTAGAGATCTTAATGGCTACACCTTC
TRBV7-3,NA,TRBJ2-1,NA,15,CASSSVRVVYNEQFF,TGTGCCAGCAGCTCCGTAAGGGTAGTCTACAATGAGCAGTTCTTC
TRBV28,NA,TRBJ1-1,NA,14,CASSLARQVWEAFF,TGTGCCAGCAGTTTAGCTAGACAGGTTTGGGAAGCTTTCTTT
TRBV13,NA,TRBJ1-1,NA,13,CASSLESDTEAFF,TGTGCCAGCAGCTTAGAGTCCGACACTGAAGCTTTCTTT
TRBV29-1,NA,TRBJ2-3,NA,19,CSVGVLSSSRGRTTDTQYF,TGCAGCGTTGGGGTCCTGAGTAGCTCCAGGGGCCGAACCACAGATACGCAGTATTTT
TRBV4-1,NA,TRBJ1-1,NA,17,CASSQDPVGFGNTEAFF,TGCGCCAGCAGCCAAGATCCGGTGGGGTTTGGGAACACTGAAGCTTTCTTT
TRBV30,once,TRBJ1-1,NA,13,CAWSISRDTEAFF,TGTGCCTGGAGTATTAGCAGGGACACTGAAGCTTTCTTT
TRBV6-5,NA,TRBJ1-1,NA,16,CASSYGWGGEYTEAFF,TGTGCCAGCAGTTACGGTTGGGGGGGGGAGTACACTGAAGCTTTCTTT